The clone carrying this T cell receptor beta chain appeared many times. Its antigen is as yet unknown. These data belong to a study of T cells in Graves' hyperthyroidism and ophthalmopathy. Study-level information: Any treatment followed the collection of peripheral blood at initial diagnosis. Whole-study results and caveats: Through a model of 13 V-J features, ophthalmopathy was separated from stable hyperthyroidism. In blood, most of the thyroid clonotypes expanded above 0.001 were also present.

This CDR3 spans 14 amino acids. The ends lost 1 base at V and 9 bases at J; junction bases unmatched: 1. TCR beta CDR3 region amplification was performed from RNA transcripts. In the first-round RT-PCR of the TCR CDR3, the HTBI primer set was used. TCRdb reanalysed the multiplex PCR reads using MiXCR and keeps one entry per CDR3 protein. The data show roughly 280,000 distinct CDR3 sequences, with 15% to 20% seen just once and about 51% held by the top ten. Input material: blood. This chain uses TRBV12-3 or TRBV12-4 with TRBJ1-6, with TRBD1 identical over 9 bases. This clonotype was sampled from a woman aged 60-75 years with Graves' ophthalmopathy. This chain's CDR3 is CASSLGTGVSPLHF. The CDR3 DNA reads TGTGCCAGCAGTTTAGGGACAGGGGTTTCACCCCTCCACTTT.